This T cell receptor beta chain was retrieved from a study of blood T cell repertoires in COVID-19. Study at large: The origin of the acute and convalescent COVID-19 samples was the United States, Italy and Spain.

The J segment lost 3 bases and the V segment lost 4 bases, leaving 4 bases of the junction unmatched. Germline CDR1 and CDR2: LNHDA and SQIVND (reference sequence). The CDR3 length is 15 residues. Grouping used clinical history reported by participants in a survey and questionnaire. Two negative PCRs, clearance, or symptom resolution were required of recovered Cohort 3 donors. Authors' methods: Quantification of nucleated cells was approximated via reference gene primer amplification. Only in-frame clones appear in the TCRdb table, and some are missing; sequencing was by immunoSEQ multiplex PCR. That table gives V, J and clone size, and the DNA gave D and trimming. The table lists under 200,000 clones, 88% of them singletons.

Sequenced sample: PBMCs or T cells enriched from blood (not recorded which). This clonotype was sampled from a woman in her forties or fifties who had recovered from COVID-19. The J gene is TRBJ2-1, the V gene TRBV19; 9 bases fit TRBD1. In DNA, the CDR3 is TGTGCCAGTAGTAGCCGGGGACAGGGCTACAATGAGCAGTTCTTC. This sequence encodes CASSSRGQGYNEQFF.